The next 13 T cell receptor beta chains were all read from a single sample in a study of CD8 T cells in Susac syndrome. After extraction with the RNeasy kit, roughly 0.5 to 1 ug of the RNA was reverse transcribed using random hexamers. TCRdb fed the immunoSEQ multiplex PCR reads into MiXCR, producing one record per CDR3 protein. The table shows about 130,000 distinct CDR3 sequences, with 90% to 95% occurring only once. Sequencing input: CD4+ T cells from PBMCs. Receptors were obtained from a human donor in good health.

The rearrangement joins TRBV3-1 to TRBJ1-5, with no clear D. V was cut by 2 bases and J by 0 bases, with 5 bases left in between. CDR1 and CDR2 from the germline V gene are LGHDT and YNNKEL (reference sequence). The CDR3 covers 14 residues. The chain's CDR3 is CASSQQYSNQPQHF. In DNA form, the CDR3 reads TGTGCCAGCAGCCAACAGTATAGCAATCAGCCCCAGCATTTT.

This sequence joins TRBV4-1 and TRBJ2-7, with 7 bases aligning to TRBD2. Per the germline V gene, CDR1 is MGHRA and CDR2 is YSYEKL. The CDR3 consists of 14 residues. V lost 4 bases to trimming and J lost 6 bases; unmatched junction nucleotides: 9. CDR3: CASSPQAGVGEQYF. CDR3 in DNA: TGCGCCAGCAGCCCGCAGGCGGGAGTTGGCGAGCAGTACTTC.

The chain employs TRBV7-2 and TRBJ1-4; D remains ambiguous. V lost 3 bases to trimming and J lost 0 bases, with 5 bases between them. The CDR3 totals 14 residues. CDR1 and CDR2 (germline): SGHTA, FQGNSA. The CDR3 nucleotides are TGTGCCAGCAGCTTCCGGCCAACTAATGAAAAACTGTTTTTT. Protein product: CASSFRPTNEKLFF.

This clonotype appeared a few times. In DNA, the CDR3 is TGTGCCTGGAGTACCGGTGCCTCCTACAATGAGCAGTTCTTC. Its translation: CAWSTGASYNEQFF. The genes are TRBV30 and TRBJ2-1, with D unresolved. Trimming stripped 2 bases from V and 0 bases from J, with 8 bases between. This CDR3 is 14 amino acids long. In germline, CDR1 is GTSNPN, CDR2 SVGIG (reference sequence).

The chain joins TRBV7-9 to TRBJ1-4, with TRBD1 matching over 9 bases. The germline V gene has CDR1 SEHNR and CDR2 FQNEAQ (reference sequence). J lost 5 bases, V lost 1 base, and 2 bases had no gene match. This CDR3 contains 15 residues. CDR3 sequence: CASSLDRGPNEKLFF. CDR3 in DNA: TGTGCCAGCAGCTTAGACAGGGGGCCGAATGAAAAACTGTTTTTT.

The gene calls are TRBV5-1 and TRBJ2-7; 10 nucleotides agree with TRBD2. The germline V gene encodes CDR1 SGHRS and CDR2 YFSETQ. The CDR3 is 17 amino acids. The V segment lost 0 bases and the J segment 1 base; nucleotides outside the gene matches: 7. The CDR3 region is CASSLVPSGGASYEQYF. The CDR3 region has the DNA TGCGCCAGCAGCTTGGTTCCTAGCGGGGGAGCTTCCTACGAGCAGTACTTC.

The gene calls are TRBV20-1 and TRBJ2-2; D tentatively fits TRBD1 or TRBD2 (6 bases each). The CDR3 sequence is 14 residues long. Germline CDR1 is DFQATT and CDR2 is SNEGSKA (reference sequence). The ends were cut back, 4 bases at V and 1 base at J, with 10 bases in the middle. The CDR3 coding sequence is TGCAGTGCTAACAAGGGGGGGAACACCGGGGAGCTGTTTTTT. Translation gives CSANKGGNTGELFF.

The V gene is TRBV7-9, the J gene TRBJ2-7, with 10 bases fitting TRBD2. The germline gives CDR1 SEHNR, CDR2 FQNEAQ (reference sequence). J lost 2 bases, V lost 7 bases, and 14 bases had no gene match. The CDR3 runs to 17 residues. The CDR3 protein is CASTDTGLAGGPYEQYF. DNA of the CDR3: TGTGCCAGCACCGACACGGGATTAGCGGGAGGCCCCTACGAGCAGTACTTC.

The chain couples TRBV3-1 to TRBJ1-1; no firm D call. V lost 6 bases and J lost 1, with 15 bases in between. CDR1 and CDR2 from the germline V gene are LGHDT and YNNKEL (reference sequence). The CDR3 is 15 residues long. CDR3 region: CASSHRDKGNTEAFF. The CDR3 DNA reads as TGTGCCAGCAGTCACCGGGATAAGGGGAACACTGAAGCTTTCTTT.

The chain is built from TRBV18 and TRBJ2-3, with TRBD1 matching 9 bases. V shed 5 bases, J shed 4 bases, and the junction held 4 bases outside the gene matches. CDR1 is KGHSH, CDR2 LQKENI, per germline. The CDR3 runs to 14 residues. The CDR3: CASSATGGADTQYF. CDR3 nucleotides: TGTGCCAGCTCAGCAACAGGGGGCGCAGATACGCAGTATTTT.

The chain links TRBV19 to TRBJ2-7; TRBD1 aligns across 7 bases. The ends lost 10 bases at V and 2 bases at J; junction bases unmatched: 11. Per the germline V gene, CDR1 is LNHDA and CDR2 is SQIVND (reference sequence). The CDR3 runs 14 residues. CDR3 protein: CATQDRASTYEQYF. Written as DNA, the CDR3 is TGTGCCACCCAAGACAGGGCGTCTACCTACGAGCAGTACTTC.

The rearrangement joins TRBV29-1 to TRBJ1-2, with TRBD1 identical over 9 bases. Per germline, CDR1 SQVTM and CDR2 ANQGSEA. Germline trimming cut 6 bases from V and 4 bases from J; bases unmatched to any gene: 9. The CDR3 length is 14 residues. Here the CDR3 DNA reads TGCAGCGTGGTAATCGGACAGGGGACCTATGGCTACACCTTC. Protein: CSVVIGQGTYGYTF. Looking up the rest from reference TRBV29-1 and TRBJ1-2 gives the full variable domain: SAVISQKPSRDICQRGTSLTIQCQVDSQVTMMFWYRQQPGQSLTLIATANQGSEATYESGFVIDKFPISRPNLTFSTLTVSNMSPEDSSIYLCSVVIGQGTYGYTFGSGTRLTVV.

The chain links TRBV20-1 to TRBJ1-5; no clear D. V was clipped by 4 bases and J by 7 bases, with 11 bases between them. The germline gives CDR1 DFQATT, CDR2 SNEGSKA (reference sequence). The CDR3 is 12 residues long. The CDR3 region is CSATEGGQPQHF. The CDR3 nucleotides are TGCAGTGCTACCGAGGGAGGACAGCCCCAGCATTTT.